The 20 T cell receptor beta chains in this list originate from one sample, sequenced in a study of T cells after yellow fever vaccination. TCRdb re-analysed the 5' RACE reads in MiXCR, keeping a single row per CDR3 protein. The sample shows 200,000 to 300,000 distinct CDR3 sequences, about 7% of them seen only once. Here the sequenced sample was CD4+ T cells sorted from PBMCs, taken on the day of the yellow fever booster vaccination. The receptors come from a man aged 30 to 39 who received the YFV17D yellow fever vaccine.

This clonotype was seen many times. V is TRBV3-1 and J is TRBJ2-1, with 8 nucleotides matching TRBD2. CDR3 length: 12 amino acids. Looked up from germline, CDR1 is LGHDT and CDR2 is YNNKEL (reference sequence). V was pared by 7 bases and J by 15 bases, with 11 bases of the junction left unmatched. The CDR3 here is CASTNVGLVLFF. CDR3 in DNA: TGTGCCAGCACCAACGTGGGACTAGTACTGTTCTTC.

V and J are TRBV20-1 and TRBJ2-3, with 7 positions matching TRBD2. There are 15 residues in the CDR3. Trimming removed 4 bases from V and 4 bases from J; junction bases left unmatched: 11. The germline CDR1 and CDR2 sequences are DFQATT and SNEGSKA (reference sequence). In nucleotides, the CDR3 is TGCAGTGCTACCTCCCAAGCGGGACTCGCAGATACGCAGTATTTT. Translation gives CSATSQAGLADTQYF.

Of note for this clonotype: A much larger clone sits a single nucleotide away, making a read error possible. The chain joins TRBV20-1 to TRBJ2-1, with 7 bases lining up with TRBD2. This CDR3 has 18 amino acids. The V segment lost 3 bases and the J segment 0 bases; nucleotides outside the gene matches: 14. The germline V gene has CDR1 DFQATT and CDR2 SNEGSKA (reference sequence). CDR3 sequence reads: CSARGLPGDLSSYNEQFF. CDR3 coding DNA: TGCAGTGCTAGGGGACTACCGGGAGATCTCAGCTCCTACAATGAGCAGTTCTTC.

This clonotype has at least ten counts. This rearrangement joins TRBV29-1 to TRBJ2-1, with 8 positions matching TRBD2. Unmatched junction bases numbered 6, after V lost 6 bases and J lost 2 bases. The CDR3 loop spans 14 amino acids. From germline, CDR1 is SQVTM and CDR2 ANQGSEA. Here the CDR3 DNA reads TGCAGCGTGAACCAGCGGGAGCCCTACAATGAGCAGTTCTTC. Translating gives CSVNQREPYNEQFF.

This clonotype was seen a handful of times. V usage is TRBV24-1 and J usage is TRBJ2-1; TRBD2 matches 7 bases. Per the germline V gene, CDR1 is KGHDR and CDR2 is SFDVKD. The trim removed 3 bases at V and 0 bases at J, leaving 4 bases unmatched. This CDR3 contains 16 residues. In nucleotides, the CDR3 is TGTGCCACCAGTGATCTAGCGGCTAGCTCCTACAATGAGCAGTTCTTC. Its protein product is CATSDLAASSYNEQFF.

This clonotype was detected ten times or more. The rearrangement links TRBV5-1 to TRBJ2-1, with a weak D call TRBD1 (6 bases). Trimming cost V 4 bases and J 8 bases, with 25 bases left between them. The CDR3 has 17 amino acids. Germline lookup yields CDR1 SGHRS and CDR2 YFSETQ. The CDR3 nucleotides are TGCGCCAGCAGCGACCGGGACACAAACTACCTTCGGGATGAGCAGTTCTTC. This gives the protein CASSDRDTNYLRDEQFF. The variable domain in full, with the rest retrieved from reference TRBV5-1 and TRBJ2-1, is KAGVTQTPRYLIKTRGQQVTLSCSPISGHRSVSWYQQTPGQGLQFLFEYFSETQRNKGNFPGRFSGRQFSNSRSEMNVSTLELGDSALYLCASSDRDTNYLRDEQFFGPGTRLTVL.

This clonotype occurred a few times. The rearrangement joins TRBV7-2 to TRBJ2-3; 11 bases line up with TRBD2. V lost 4 bases, J lost 2 bases, and 5 bases stayed unmatched. The CDR3 is 16 residues long. Per germline, CDR1 SGHTA and CDR2 FQGNSA. CDR3 sequence (DNA): TGTGCCAGCAGCTCCCGACTAGCGGGACACACAGATACGCAGTATTTT. Its translation is CASSSRLAGHTDTQYF.

This clonotype has only a few counts. The chain is built from TRBV4-3 and TRBJ2-1; TRBD1 might be the D (5 bases). The CDR3 covers 15 residues. Germline V CDR1 and CDR2: LGHNA, YSLEER. Trimming cost V 4 bases and J 0 bases, with 10 bases left between them. The CDR3 nucleotides read TGCGCCAGCAGCCCCAGGGTTGGCTCCTACAATGAGCAGTTCTTC. Translated: CASSPRVGSYNEQFF.

This clonotype was detected ten times or more. The V call is TRBV7-2, the J call TRBJ2-5, with unresolved D. The CDR3 spans 12 residues. V shed 4 bases and J shed 3 bases, with 6 bases lying between them. Per the germline V gene, CDR1 is SGHTA and CDR2 is FQGNSA. The DNA of the CDR3 is TGTGCCAGCAGCTCAGGCAAAGAGACCCAGTACTTC. Translated, it gives CASSSGKETQYF.

This clonotype has only a few counts. The chain recombines TRBV4-3 with TRBJ1-5, with D possibly matching TRBD1 (5 bases). Per germline, CDR1 LGHNA and CDR2 YSLEER. The V end was cut by 0 bases, the J end by 11 bases, with 14 bases between. The CDR3 sequence is 14 residues long. The CDR3, as DNA: TGCGCCAGCAGCCAAGATACGGCGGGGCCGGCCCAGCATTTT. Translated: CASSQDTAGPAQHF.

This clonotype was observed many times. The chain has TRBV18 and TRBJ2-1, with D perhaps matching TRBD2 (5 bases). In germline, CDR1 is KGHSH, CDR2 LQKENI. The CDR3 length is 15 residues. V was cut by 6 bases and J by 2 bases, with 14 bases left in between. The chain's CDR3 is CASSSTRVPYNEQFF. The DNA of the CDR3 is TGTGCCAGCTCGTCAACTAGAGTACCCTACAATGAGCAGTTCTTC. Looking up the rest from reference TRBV18 and TRBJ2-1 gives the full variable domain: NAGVMQNPRHLVRRRGQEARLRCSPMKGHSHVYWYRQLPEEGLKFMVYLQKENIIDESGMPKERFSAEFPKEGPSILRIQQVVRGDSAAYFCASSSTRVPYNEQFFGPGTRLTVL.

At least ten counts were recorded for this clonotype. The DNA for the CDR3 is TGCAGCGTGCGGACTAGCGGGAGTGAGACCCAGTACTTC. It specifies CSVRTSGSETQYF. V usage is TRBV29-1 and J usage is TRBJ2-5; TRBD2 aligns across 13 bases. After removal of 6 bases from V and 5 bases from J, the junction contained 3 bases not matched to a gene. The CDR3 length is 13 residues. CDR1 SQVTM and CDR2 ANQGSEA come from the germline V gene.

This rearrangement joins TRBV20-1 to TRBJ1-2; weak D call: TRBD1 (6 bases). Germline V gives CDR1 DFQATT, CDR2 SNEGSKA (reference sequence). The CDR3 extends over 15 amino acids. Trimming took off 5 bases at V and 8 bases at J, with 24 bases between the two ends. The CDR3 DNA follows: TGCAGTGCTCTACCTGGACACTCCCTAGGGGGAGGCTACACCTTC. This translates into CSALPGHSLGGGYTF.

Only a few counts were recorded for this clonotype. The chain recombines TRBV5-5 with TRBJ2-6; D gene uncertain. From germline, CDR1 is SGHKS and CDR2 YYEKEE (reference sequence). V lost 5 bases to trimming and J lost 11 bases, with 14 bases between them. The CDR3 has 13 residues. CDR3 protein: CASRPPSGDVLTF. The CDR3 DNA is TGTGCCAGCAGACCACCATCTGGCGACGTCCTGACTTTC.

The V and J genes are TRBV7-2 and TRBJ2-3, with D perhaps matching TRBD2 (6 bases). Germline-derived CDR1 and CDR2 are SGHTA and FQGNSA. Between the trimmed V and J ends, which lost 6 bases and 0 bases, there was a span of 13 bases. The CDR3 loop spans 15 amino acids. The CDR3 region is CASRVSGTSTDTQYF. CDR3 sequence (DNA): TGTGCCAGCAGGGTTAGCGGTACTAGCACAGATACGCAGTATTTT.

This clonotype was seen only a few times. The V call is TRBV27, the J call TRBJ1-6; TRBD1 agrees at 10 bases. The CDR3 is made up of 15 amino acids. Trimming removed 5 bases from V and 10 bases from J; junction bases left unmatched: 8. The V gene's germline CDR1 is MNHEY and CDR2 SMNVEV (reference sequence). The CDR3 reads CASSPWDRGGSPLHF. CDR3 bases: TGTGCCAGCAGTCCCTGGGACAGGGGAGGATCACCCCTCCACTTT.

This clonotype has only a few counts. The V gene is TRBV7-2, the J gene TRBJ1-2; 8 bases align to TRBD1. J lost 7 bases, V lost 7 bases, and 11 bases had no gene match. CDR3 size: 14 residues. CDR1 and CDR2 from the germline V gene are SGHTA and FQGNSA. The CDR3 sequence: CASTPDPRGPGYTF. The CDR3 DNA is TGTGCCAGCACCCCTGATCCCAGGGGGCCTGGCTACACCTTC.

Many counts were recorded for this clonotype. The rearrangement joins TRBV7-2 to TRBJ1-2; D unresolved. CDR1 is SGHTA and CDR2 is FQGNSA in the germline V gene. V lost 3 bases, J lost 4 bases, and 6 bases lay in between. The CDR3 contains 12 residues. CDR3 DNA: TGTGCCAGCAGCTTGGGCTTCTATGGCTACACCTTC. Protein sequence: CASSLGFYGYTF. Full variable domain (missing parts from reference TRBV7-2 and TRBJ1-2): GAGVSQSPSNKVTEKGKDVELRCDPISGHTALYWYRQSLGQGLEFLIYFQGNSAPDKSGLPSDRFSAERTGGSVSTLTIQRTQQEDSAVYLCASSLGFYGYTFGSGTRLTVV.

V is TRBV18 and J is TRBJ2-3, with 10 bases identical to TRBD1. The CDR3 contains 16 residues. CDR1 is KGHSH and CDR2 is LQKENI in the germline V gene. With V trimmed by 2 bases and J by 2 bases, 4 bases remained unmatched. This chain's CDR3 is CASSPATGGYTDTQYF. The CDR3 DNA follows: TGTGCCAGCTCACCAGCGACAGGGGGCTACACAGATACGCAGTATTTT.

This clonotype came up a few times. The rearrangement uses TRBV7-8 and TRBJ1-2; D might be TRBD1 (6 bases). V was pared by 5 bases and J by 5 bases, with 18 bases between. Germline loops: CDR1 SGHVS, CDR2 FQNEAQ. The CDR3 has 15 amino acids. CDR3: CASSPRTGTPYGYTF. The DNA of the CDR3 is TGTGCCAGCAGCCCTCGAACCGGGACACCGTATGGCTACACCTTC.